This entry describes one TCR beta chain. Its specificity is not known. The sample belongs to a study of T cell responses to AZD1222 COVID-19 vaccine. The study's findings and limits: Clonal diversity may have been underestimated, and the donors were mostly white British, with more females than males. Spike-specific TCRs gained breadth and depth after people received two AZD1222 doses.

Trimming removed 4 bases from V and 8 bases from J; junction bases left unmatched: 7. Germline V gene sequence: CDR1 SGHRS, CDR2 YFSETQ. This CDR3 is 13 amino acids long. The table came from immunoSEQ multiplex PCR; TCRdb's copy has only in-frame clones and leaves some out. The sample consists of around 150,000 clones, 88% of them appearing once. V and J are TRBV5-1 and TRBJ1-2, with 8 bases matching TRBD1. Sequenced material: peripheral blood, taken on day 0 of MenACWY control vaccination. This TCR was sampled from an adult in good health. The DNA for the CDR3 is TGCGCCAGCAGCCCCGGACAGGGCCGGGGCTACACCTTC. It codes for CASSPGQGRGYTF.